The 23 T cell receptor beta chains reported below all come from one sample, sequenced in a study of CD8 T cells in Susac syndrome. cDNA came from approximately 0.5 to 1 ug RNA primed by random hexamers. One entry per CDR3 protein results from TCRdb running MiXCR on the immunoSEQ multiplex PCR reads. Of roughly 110,000 distinct CDR3 sequences detected, around 94% appear once; the ten largest clones hold 0.41%. Material for sequencing was CD8+ T cells from PBMCs. These receptors were collected from a human donor with Susac syndrome.

The rearrangement uses TRBV13 and TRBJ2-7; D may match TRBD1 or TRBD2 (5 bases each). Germline V gene lookup returns CDR1 PRHDT and CDR2 FYEKMQ (reference sequence). The CDR3 has 15 amino acids. Trimming cost V 2 bases and J 3 bases, with 14 bases left between them. CDR3 nucleotides: TGTGCCAGCAGCTTATCCCCCCGGGACGGCTACGAGCAGTACTTC. It translates to CASSLSPRDGYEQYF.

This clonotype was counted a few times. The chain couples TRBV12-3 or TRBV12-4 to TRBJ2-1; D is possibly TRBD1 (5 bases). Trimming shortened V by 4 bases and J by 9 bases, and 7 bases separated the two germline ends. The CDR3 covers 11 residues. CDR3 in DNA: TGTGCCAGCAGTTCAGGGTCTGAGCAGTTCTTC. Protein product: CASSSGSEQFF.

The rearrangement joins TRBV6-5 to TRBJ1-1; tentatively, D is TRBD1 (6 bases). The CDR3 contains 13 residues. Germline V CDR1 and CDR2: MNHEY, SVGAGI. V gave up 6 bases and J gave up 3 bases, with 11 bases separating them. The CDR3 is CASSVAGDTEAFF. The CDR3 bases are TGTGCCAGCAGCGTGGCAGGGGACACTGAAGCTTTCTTT.

Concerning this clonotype: One junction end disagrees with the germline gene, perhaps due to a read error. This chain links TRBV11-2 with TRBJ2-1; D is ambiguous. The germline V gene has CDR1 SGHAT and CDR2 FQNNGV. This CDR3 contains 14 residues. CDR3 loop: CASSLVSSNNEQFF. Here the CDR3 DNA reads TGTGCCAGCAGCTTAGTGAGCTCCAACAATGAGCAGTTCTTC.

The V call is TRBV12-3 or TRBV12-4, the J call TRBJ2-1; TRBD1 is a possible D gene (6 bases). CDR3 length: 12 amino acids. Trimming shortened V by 4 bases and J by 9 bases, and 10 bases separated the two germline ends. The CDR3 reads CASSSQGSEQFF. The CDR3 nucleotides read TGTGCCAGCAGTTCACAGGGATCTGAGCAGTTCTTC.

The CDR3 is CSVNNYGYTF. The CDR3 nucleotides read TGCAGCGTCAATAACTATGGCTACACCTTC. The rearrangement uses TRBV29-1 and TRBJ1-2; no clear D gene. The CDR3 runs to 10 residues. Looked up from germline, CDR1 is SQVTM and CDR2 is ANQGSEA. The V and J ends lost 6 bases and 1 base respectively, with 3 bases between them.

V is TRBV12-3 or TRBV12-4 and J is TRBJ2-1, with 15 bases identical to TRBD2. The CDR3 consists of 16 residues. The V and J ends lost 6 bases and 8 bases, in that order; junction bases with no gene match: 8. The CDR3 loop reads CASRGLAGGPGDEQFF. The DNA for the CDR3 is TGTGCCAGCAGAGGACTAGCGGGGGGGCCCGGTGATGAGCAGTTCTTC.

This clonotype was counted only a few times. This CDR3 reads CASSQGPDNSPLHF. In nucleotides, the CDR3 is TGTGCCAGCAGCCAGGGACCCGATAATTCACCCCTCCACTTT. V is TRBV4-2 and J is TRBJ1-6, with D perhaps TRBD1 (5 bases). V was pared by 3 bases and J by 5 bases, with 8 bases between. CDR3 size: 14 residues. Germline V gives CDR1 LGHNA, CDR2 YNFKEQ.

The V and J genes are TRBV5-6 and TRBJ2-3; D remains unclear. CDR1 SGHDT and CDR2 YYEEEE come from the germline V gene. V shed 4 bases and J shed 3 bases, with 6 bases lying between them. The CDR3 contains 12 residues. The CDR3 DNA reads TGTGCCAGCAGCCAACAGACAGATACGCAGTATTTT. Its protein product is CASSQQTDTQYF.

This clonotype was recorded once. This sequence joins TRBV27 and TRBJ2-1; 8 bases are shared with TRBD2. The trim removed 3 bases at V and 5 bases at J, leaving 6 bases unmatched. CDR1 and CDR2 (germline): MNHEY, SMNVEV (reference sequence). The CDR3 runs to 15 residues. CDR3: CASSLSGGPNNEQFF. The CDR3 DNA sequence: TGTGCCAGCAGTTTGTCGGGGGGGCCGAACAATGAGCAGTTCTTC.

V usage is TRBV25-1 and J usage is TRBJ2-1; 9 nucleotides match TRBD2. The CDR3 consists of 16 residues. From germline, CDR1 is MGHDK and CDR2 SYGVNS. After removal of 1 base from V and 2 bases from J, the junction contained 3 bases not matched to a gene. CDR3 DNA: TGTGCCAGCAGTGAATTTAGCGGGGGACCCTACAATGAGCAGTTCTTC. It translates to CASSEFSGGPYNEQFF.

The chain recombines TRBV7-8 with TRBJ2-3; D ambiguous. Trimming pared 7 bases from V and 1 base from J, leaving 15 bases between. The CDR3 runs to 15 residues. Germline V CDR1 and CDR2: SGHVS, FQNEAQ. In DNA form, the CDR3 reads TGTGCCAGCAACCTACCCACTGGCGGCACAGATACGCAGTATTTT. This translates into CASNLPTGGTDTQYF.

This chain joins TRBV4-1 and TRBJ1-1; D ambiguous. From germline, CDR1 is MGHRA and CDR2 YSYEKL. V was pared by 4 bases and J by 1 base, with 13 bases between. CDR3 size: 15 residues. The CDR3 DNA sequence: TGCGCCAGCAGCCGGGCAGTCTCTCCGAACACTGAAGCTTTCTTT. It yields the protein CASSRAVSPNTEAFF.

The chain is built from TRBV27 and TRBJ1-5; 7 bases align to TRBD1. V was pared by 6 bases and J by 6 bases, with 8 bases of the junction left unmatched. Germline CDR1 and CDR2: MNHEY and SMNVEV (reference sequence). The CDR3 runs 14 residues. CDR3: CASRNTGVRQPQHF. The CDR3 DNA reads as TGTGCCAGCAGAAATACAGGGGTTCGTCAGCCCCAGCATTTT.

The chain employs TRBV10-2 and TRBJ2-3, with D perhaps TRBD1 (6 bases). This CDR3 contains 17 residues. V was shortened by 6 bases and J by 2 bases, with 21 bases between the two germline ends. The germline V gene has CDR1 WSHSY and CDR2 SAAADI. CDR3 protein: CASRPPTGPHYTDTQYF. The CDR3 DNA is TGCGCCAGCAGACCCCCGACAGGACCGCACTACACAGATACGCAGTATTTT.

V is TRBV11-2 and J is TRBJ2-1; D is possibly TRBD1 or TRBD2 (5 bases each). The CDR3 is 14 residues long. Trimming left V 0 bases short and J 9 bases short, with 12 bases between. Germline V gives CDR1 SGHAT, CDR2 FQNNGV. The CDR3, as DNA: TGTGCCAGCAGCTTAGAAGAGGGGACGGGTGAGCAGTTCTTC. Protein: CASSLEEGTGEQFF.

V gene TRBV6-5 combines with J gene TRBJ2-5; 9 nucleotides line up with TRBD2. V lost 3 bases to trimming and J lost 4 bases; unmatched junction nucleotides: 6. Germline V gives CDR1 MNHEY, CDR2 SVGAGI. CDR3 size: 15 residues. CDR3 nucleotides: TGTGCCAGCAGTTATGGCGGGGGGGATGCAGAGACCCAGTACTTC. Residues: CASSYGGGDAETQYF.

The rearrangement links TRBV7-6 to TRBJ1-1; D remains unclear. The germline gives CDR1 SGHVS, CDR2 FNYEAQ. V shed 3 bases and J shed 4 bases, with 9 bases lying between them. This CDR3 is built from 13 residues. CDR3 protein: CASSFGRGTEAFF. The CDR3 DNA reads TGTGCCAGCAGCTTCGGACGCGGCACTGAAGCTTTCTTT.

The gene calls are TRBV27 and TRBJ2-5, with unresolved D. V was cut by 5 bases and J by 6 bases, with 7 bases left in between. This CDR3 has 11 amino acids. CDR1 is MNHEY and CDR2 is SMNVEV in the germline V gene (reference sequence). CDR3 residues: CASSGEKTQYF. In DNA, the CDR3 is TGTGCCAGCAGTGGTGAGAAGACCCAGTACTTC.

This clonotype has just one count. The chain uses TRBV20-1 and TRBJ2-5; tentative D call: TRBD2 (6 bases). CDR1 is DFQATT, CDR2 SNEGSKA, per germline (reference sequence). The CDR3 totals 16 residues. V shed 0 bases and J shed 4 bases, with 18 bases lying between them. DNA of the CDR3: TGCAGTGCTAGAGATACGGACTACGGGAGAGGAGAGACCCAGTACTTC. Protein sequence: CSARDTDYGRGETQYF.

The CDR3: CASSPTSLSTDTQYF. The CDR3 nucleotides read TGTGCCAGCAGTCCGACTAGCCTCAGCACAGATACGCAGTATTTT. This rearrangement joins TRBV12-3 or TRBV12-4 to TRBJ2-3; TRBD2 matches at 7 bases. V was pared by 5 bases and J by 0 bases, with 5 bases of the junction left unmatched. The CDR3 spans 15 residues.

J is TRBJ1-5 and V is TRBV12-3 or TRBV12-4; tentatively, D is TRBD1 (5 bases). Between the trimmed V and J ends, which lost 7 bases and 8 bases, there was a span of 15 bases. The CDR3 has 13 residues. CDR3 residues: CASTLGGAEPQHF. CDR3 nucleotide sequence: TGTGCCAGCACTCTGGGGGGTGCGGAGCCCCAGCATTTT.

The chain links TRBV6-2 or TRBV6-3 to TRBJ1-4; D remains ambiguous. Germline lookup yields CDR1 MNHEY and CDR2 SVGEGT. The CDR3 is made up of 14 amino acids. V gave up 7 bases and J gave up 1 base, with 10 bases separating them. The CDR3 bases are TGTGCCAGCAAATCTAGTGGAACTAATGAAAAACTGTTTTTT. Translating it yields CASKSSGTNEKLFF.